One T cell receptor beta chain is described in this entry. This clonotype was seen many times. Its cognate antigen has yet to be identified. It has no much larger one-base neighbor in the sample; base qualities were not kept. CDR1 and CDR2, looked up from the germline V gene (reference sequence), are SEHNR and FQNEAQ. Spanning cysteine to phenylalanine, the CDR3 consists of 15 amino acids. Only the CDR3 DNA stays, 45 bases, in frame from base 1. V loses 1 base, J loses 2 bases, and the germline ends lie 12 bases apart. Lymph node samples were obtained from the axillary draining lymph nodes of breast cancer patients. The listed sequencing device is Illumina HiSeq 2000. TCR beta chain libraries were generated through multiplex PCR amplification. The amplified TCR beta chain products were analyzed by high-throughput sequencing. In TCRdb, the public reads were trimmed at Q25 with fastp and aligned with MiXCR, with productive beta chains retained. Duplicate CDR3 protein sequences are folded into a single record with the most common DNA and genes. The sample records approximately 280,000 distinct CDR3 sequences, 30% of which are singletons. Approximately 1% of the sample goes to the ten largest clones.

This record belongs to a study of breast tumors, draining lymph nodes, adjacent tissues (dated by TCRdb to about 2016). Describing the broader study: Breast cancer patients provided tumor, adjacent nontumor tissue and axillary lymph nodes, and the study compared the TCR beta repertoires across these three sources. The study was designed to assess the relationships and possible T-cell exchange between tumor, surrounding tissue and draining lymph node repertoires in human breast cancer. Study-wide findings and limitations: Tumors showed preferential V and J gene usage, and their T-cell repertoire diversity fell below that of lymph nodes yet above that of nontumor tissue. A scenario in which most tumor T cells derive from the lymph node and then expand within tumor tissue was judged to be consistent with the data. Rather than being directly demonstrated, the conclusion that tumor T cells originate in lymph nodes was presented as consistent with a hypothesis. In luminal-like breast cancer, tumor and nontumor tissue repertoires resembled each other significantly more than in basal-like breast cancer.

The sequencing input was axillary lymph node tissue. This clonotype originated in a female donor with breast cancer. Some clones in this sample may be carry-over from other donors' samples. The chain is made from TRBV7-9 and TRBJ2-7, with the D gene not clear enough to name. The CDR3 corresponds to CASSLVGMGPYEQYF. The DNA reads TGTGCCAGCAGCTTAGTGGGGATGGGCCCCTACGAGCAGTACTTC.